This T cell receptor (beta chain) was sequenced for a study of CD8 T cells in ankylosing spondylitis (dated 2017 in TCRdb). Turning to the overall study: The study set out to find disease-linked TCR variants by profiling T cell receptor beta repertoires in ankylosing spondylitis patients and healthy donors. Samples of peripheral blood were taken, and for ankylosing spondylitis patients, synovial fluid was collected as well. The full study cohort was made up of 25 ankylosing spondylitis patients and 108 healthy donors.

Sequenced using an Illumina HiSeq 2500. Quantitative 5'-RACE with molecular barcodes was the method used to prepare the TCR beta libraries. The authors' analysis ran thus. Disease-linked TCR variants were identified with a new computational method built on a probabilistic model of VDJ rearrangement. TCRdb took the public reads, trimmed them with fastp at Q25, ran MiXCR for clone calling and kept in-frame beta chains. Each entry merges the rows of one CDR3 protein and shows their most common DNA and genes. None of the V and J calls come from the authors' own analysis; TCRdb made them. In this sample the table shows about 190,000 distinct CDR3 sequences, 10% to 15% of which occur a single time. Clones ranked in the top ten supply around 10% of the sample. This clonotype was detected many times. Its cognate antigen has yet to be identified. Base qualities are not provided; no much larger clone lies one nucleotide away.

The germline V gene (reference sequence) specifies MNHEY as CDR1 and SMNVEV as CDR2. The junction carries 32 bases between V and J, which are trimmed by 8 bases and 5 bases respectively. Spanning cysteine to phenylalanine, the CDR3 consists of 19 amino acids. CDR3 DNA is the only sequence kept; it has 57 bases, read in frame from the first base. The paper's findings and limits, for the study overall: Some TCR beta motif variants had previously been reported in synovial fluid and blood of reactive arthritis patients, which suggested common disease-initiation mechanisms. Blood from ankylosing spondylitis patients appeared to be characterized by a TCR beta motif made up of about 8 highly homologous amino acid variants. A CD8+ phenotype was shown by the disease-linked clones, which were found at relatively low frequencies in peripheral blood. The disease-linked clones were reported to be significantly enriched in matched synovial fluid samples from ankylosing spondylitis patients.

This clonotype was sampled from a female donor with ankylosing spondylitis or in good health (not recorded which). Sequenced input: blood, either unsorted or a sorted T cell fraction (not recorded which). The V and J segments used are TRBV27 and TRBJ2-3, with a weak D call of TRBD2 (10 bases match). The DNA sequence is given as TGTGCCAGCTCATTTAACAGGGGGCGGCTAGCGGGAGATGAAGATACGCAGTATTTT. This codes for CASSFNRGRLAGDEDTQYF.